This T cell receptor beta chain stems from a study of T cell responses to AZD1222 COVID-19 vaccine. Overall study results and limits: Two AZD1222 doses significantly raised spike-specific TCR breadth and depth over controls. Repertoires were obtained only post-peak T cell response.

Germline V gene lookup returns CDR1 SEHNR and CDR2 FQNEAQ (reference sequence). Between the trimmed V and J ends, which lost 4 bases and 2 bases, there was a span of 8 bases. The CDR3 is 13 residues long. The protocol was immunoSEQ multiplex PCR, while the TCRdb copy is restricted to in-frame clones and leaves out a portion. This table has approximately 140,000 clones, around 91% appearing once. To note about this clone: Its antigen is unknown.

The gene calls are TRBV7-9 and TRBJ1-1; weak D call: TRBD1 (5 bases). The starting material was peripheral blood, obtained on day 0 of AZD1222 vaccination. This clonotype was obtained from an adult in good health. CDR3: CASSSQGNTEAFF. CDR3 coding DNA: TGTGCCAGCAGCTCTCAGGGAAACACTGAAGCTTTCTTT.